This T cell receptor beta chain was observed in a study of T cell repertoires in cytomegalovirus infection. Background on the study: Both CMV infection and a matching HLA type were indicated by public TCR beta signatures.

Via MiXCR, TCRdb re-called the reads, giving one row per CDR3 protein. The sample holds under 200,000 distinct CDR3 sequences, 28% seen once. This clonotype was obtained from a human donor in good health (CMV status not recorded). Some clones in this sample may be carry-over from other donors' samples. The source material was PBMCs.

CDR3 nucleotides: TGTGCCAGTAGTCCCTACGCAACTAATGAAAAACTGTTTTTT. Translated: CASSPYATNEKLFF. The chain couples TRBV19 to TRBJ1-4; D is unclear. Germline CDR1 is LNHDA and CDR2 is SQIVND (reference sequence). The CDR3 has 14 residues. The V end lost 5 bases, the J end lost 0 bases, and 7 bases lay between the germline ends. Full variable domain (outside the CDR3, taken from reference TRBV19 and TRBJ1-4): DGGITQSPKYLFRKEGQNVTLSCEQNLNHDAMYWYRQDPGQGLRLIYYSQIVNDFQKGDIAEGYSVSREKKESFPLTVTSAQKNPTAFYLCASSPYATNEKLFFGSGTQLSVL.